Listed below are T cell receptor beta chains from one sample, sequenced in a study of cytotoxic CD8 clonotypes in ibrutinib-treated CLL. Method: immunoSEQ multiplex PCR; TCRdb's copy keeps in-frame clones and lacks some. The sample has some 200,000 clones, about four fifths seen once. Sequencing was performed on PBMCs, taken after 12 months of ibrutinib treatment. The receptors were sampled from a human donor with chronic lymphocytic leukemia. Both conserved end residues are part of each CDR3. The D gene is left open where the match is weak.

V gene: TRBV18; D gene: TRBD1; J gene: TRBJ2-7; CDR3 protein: CASSPISGTGIYEQYF; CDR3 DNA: TGTGCCAGCTCACCAATTTCCGGGACAGGGATCTACGAGCAGTACTTC
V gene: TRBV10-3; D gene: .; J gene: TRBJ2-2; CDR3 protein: CATDGNTGELFF; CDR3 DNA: TGTGCCACCGACGGGAACACCGGGGAGCTGTTTTTT
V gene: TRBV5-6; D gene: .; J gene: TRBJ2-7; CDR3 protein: CASSWGDTLGEQYF; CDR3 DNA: TGTGCCAGCAGCTGGGGTGACACCCTTGGAGAGCAGTACTTC
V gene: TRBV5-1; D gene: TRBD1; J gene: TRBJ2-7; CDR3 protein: CASSFLGQVSEQYF; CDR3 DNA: TGCGCCAGCAGCTTCTTGGGACAGGTGAGCGAGCAGTACTTC
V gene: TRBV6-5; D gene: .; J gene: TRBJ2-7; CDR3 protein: CASSYPTLTSEQYF; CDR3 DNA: TGTGCCAGCAGTTACCCTACCTTGACAAGCGAGCAGTACTTC
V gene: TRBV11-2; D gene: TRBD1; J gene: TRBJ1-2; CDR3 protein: CASRRLRGENNYGYTF; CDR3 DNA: TGTGCCAGCAGGCGACTCAGGGGGGAGAATAACTATGGCTACACCTTC
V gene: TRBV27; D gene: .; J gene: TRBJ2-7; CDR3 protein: CASSLTPGRGPEQYF; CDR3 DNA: TGTGCCAGCAGTCTAACCCCTGGACGAGGGCCCGAGCAGTACTTC
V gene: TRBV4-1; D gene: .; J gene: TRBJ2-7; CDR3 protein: CASSQDNRTRGYEQYF; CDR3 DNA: TGCGCCAGCAGCCAAGATAATAGAACCCGCGGCTACGAGCAGTACTTC
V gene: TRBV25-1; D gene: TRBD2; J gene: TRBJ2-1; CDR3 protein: CASSPGRYSYNEQFF; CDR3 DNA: TGTGCCAGCAGTCCCGGGAGGTACTCCTACAATGAGCAGTTCTTC
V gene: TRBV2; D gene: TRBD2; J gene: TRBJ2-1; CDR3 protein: CASRKGTSGGVSSYNEQFF; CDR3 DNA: TGTGCCAGCAGGAAAGGGACTAGCGGGGGGGTGAGCTCCTACAATGAGCAGTTCTTC
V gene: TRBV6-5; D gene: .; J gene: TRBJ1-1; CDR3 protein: CASSRIRTEAFF; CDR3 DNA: TGTGCCAGCAGCCGAATAAGGACTGAAGCTTTCTTT
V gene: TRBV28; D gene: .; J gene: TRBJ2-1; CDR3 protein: CATATRNTNEQFF; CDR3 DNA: TGTGCCACCGCGACACGTAACACCAATGAGCAGTTCTTC